This note documents a single T cell receptor (beta chain) sequence. The CDR3 is made up of 14 amino acids. Trimming cost V 3 bases and J 2 bases, with 12 bases left between them. Germline loops: CDR1 SGHDT, CDR2 YYEEEE. This specimen belongs to a study of blood T cell repertoires in COVID-19. Clones were sequenced by immunoSEQ multiplex PCR, and TCRdb holds only the in-frame ones, with some missing. The sample holds about 410,000 clones, around 92% seen once. Participants reported their clinical history, and cohort assignment relied on those reports. The V call is TRBV5-6, the J call TRBJ2-7, with D hard to call. The specimen was PBMCs or T cells enriched from blood (not recorded which). The source of this sequence is a woman aged 30 to 39 who had recovered from COVID-19. As DNA, the CDR3 is TGTGCCAGCAGCTCCCCAAGTAACACCTACGAGCAGTACTTC. It specifies CASSSPSNTYEQYF.